A selection of T cell receptor beta chains follows, all from one sample in a study of Graves' ophthalmopathy and Graves' hyperthyroidism. TCRdb fed the multiplex PCR reads into MiXCR, producing one record per CDR3 protein. The data contain 200,000 to 250,000 distinct CDR3 sequences, around 42% of them singletons. Sequencing was done on a sample of peripheral blood. The receptors shown here come from an adult man with Graves' ophthalmopathy. CDR3s include the opening cysteine and the closing phenylalanine or tryptophan.

V gene,J gene,CDR3 protein
TRBV10-3,TRBJ1-5,CDNQPQHF
TRBV14,TRBJ1-1,CASSQWPLDRMNTEAFF
TRBV7-2,TRBJ2-7,CASSLAWGQVSYEQYF
TRBV7-2,TRBJ2-5,CASSLEAGTETQYF
TRBV19,TRBJ1-1,CASSALNRGEEAFF
TRBV10-2,TRBJ1-4,CASSDGATNEKLFF
TRBV2,TRBJ2-7,CASSGPGGGLGYEQYF
TRBV7-3,TRBJ1-2,CASSQRDRELAF
TRBV9,TRBJ2-7,CASSQDSHEQYF
TRBV9,TRBJ1-6,CASSQDGTGGRPLHF
TRBV7-3,TRBJ1-2,CASSPHDRTADTYGYTF
TRBV9,TRBJ1-6,CASTGGQGANSPLHF
TRBV7-9,TRBJ1-2,CASSFTRGDSYGYTF
TRBV20-1,TRBJ2-1,CSALGASAQGEQFF
TRBV10-3,TRBJ2-7,CAIRGEYEQYF
TRBV29-1,TRBJ2-7,CSVGGGLDEQYF
TRBV20-1,TRBJ2-5,CSAQNQGTETQYF
TRBV2,TRBJ1-5,CASSLGDRASNQPQHF
TRBV29-1,TRBJ2-7,CSARYYYEQYF
TRBV12-3/TRBV12-4,TRBJ1-2,CASSFQGFGYGYTF
TRBV5-1,TRBJ2-5,CASRVRQAETQYF
TRBV7-2,TRBJ2-5,CASSRGLAGAMGETQYF
TRBV28,TRBJ2-7,CASTIHGDEQYF
TRBV10-2,TRBJ2-2,CASSGRANTGELFF
TRBV7-9,TRBJ2-7,CASSLTGAYEQYF
TRBV24-1,TRBJ2-5,CATSDPRGLTEAQYF
TRBV20-1,TRBJ2-3,CSAWTGMGLTDTQYF
TRBV4-2,TRBJ2-7,CASSQEGGTDYEQYF
TRBV20-1,TRBJ1-2,CSALATTGTDYGYTF
TRBV6-2/TRBV6-3,TRBJ1-1,CATQLWQGGEAFF
TRBV7-8,TRBJ1-1,CASSSPGPTEAFF
TRBV5-1,TRBJ2-5,CASSRGQDQETQYF
TRBV7-2,TRBJ2-7,CASSLTSGSIYEQYF
TRBV29-1,TRBJ1-2,CSGLTGVLIF
TRBV7-8,TRBJ1-5,CASRPGTDNQPQHF
TRBV10-2,TRBJ2-7,CASSRGGVPYF
TRBV13,TRBJ2-2,CASSWTGNPGELFF
TRBV29-1,TRBJ2-3,CSVVVRVLGTDTQYF
TRBV7-8,TRBJ2-7,CASSQDRGRLATPEEQYF
TRBV9,TRBJ1-2,CASSQVPSPLYGYTF